A single sample is the source of the 23 T cell receptor beta chains below, sequenced in a study of blood T cells in healthy people across ages. PCR was performed a second time for about 6 to 11 cycles using a sample-barcoded 5' primer and a J-beta primer mix. TCRdb used MiXCR to reprocess the 5' RACE reads, holding one entry per CDR3 protein. The sample records over 1,300,000 distinct CDR3 sequences, roughly 59% being singletons. Material for sequencing was blood. All receptors derive from a man aged 18 to 29 in good health.

This CDR3 reads CASSARGPHSTDTQYF. CDR3 nucleotides: TGTGCCAGCAGTGCCAGGGGGCCCCATAGCACAGATACGCAGTATTTT. The chain carries TRBV6-1 and TRBJ2-3, with TRBD1 identical over 8 bases. The CDR3 consists of 16 residues. The germline gives CDR1 MNHNS, CDR2 SASEGT. J was trimmed by 0 bases and V by 4 bases; bases with no gene match: 6.

This clonotype was picked up a small number of times. V gene TRBV10-3 combines with J gene TRBJ2-5, with 9 bases matching TRBD2. The CDR3 has 15 amino acids. Germline V gives CDR1 ENHRY, CDR2 SYGVKD. With V trimmed by 8 bases and J by 1 base, 8 bases remained unmatched. In DNA form, the CDR3 reads TGTGCCATCGGGGTGGTAGCGGGGGTCCAAGAGACCCAGTACTTC. Its translation: CAIGVVAGVQETQYF.

This clonotype was detected once. This sequence joins TRBV20-1 and TRBJ2-1; 7 positions match TRBD2. CDR3 length equals 14 residues. Germline V CDR1 and CDR2: DFQATT, SNEGSKA (reference sequence). The CDR3 here is CRAKRREGLNEQFF. The CDR3, as DNA: TGCAGGGCAAAGAGGAGGGAGGGCTTGAATGAGCAGTTCTTC.

V usage is TRBV5-1 and J usage is TRBJ2-1; TRBD1 or TRBD2 may be the D gene (5 bases each). The ends were cut back, 5 bases at V and 4 bases at J, with 10 bases in the middle. There are 13 residues in the CDR3. CDR1 and CDR2 from the germline V gene are SGHRS and YFSETQ. The CDR3 loop reads CASRVGEYNEQFF. The CDR3 DNA sequence: TGCGCCAGCAGAGTGGGGGAGTACAATGAGCAGTTCTTC.

This clonotype turned up a few times. The chain recombines TRBV6-1 with TRBJ2-1; maybe TRBD1 (5 bases). In germline, CDR1 is MNHNS, CDR2 SASEGT. Trimming cost V 4 bases and J 5 bases, with 15 bases left between them. This CDR3 contains 15 residues. CDR3 coding DNA: TGTGCCAGCAGTGGGACACCCCTTCTTGACAATGAGCAGTTCTTC. This sequence encodes CASSGTPLLDNEQFF.

The genes are TRBV6-1 and TRBJ2-5; perhaps D is TRBD1 or TRBD2 (7 bases each). Germline CDR1 and CDR2: MNHNS and SASEGT. The V end was cut by 6 bases, the J end by 2 bases, with 16 bases between. The CDR3 sequence is 15 residues long. Here the CDR3 reads CASSSQGGWQETQYF. In nucleotides, the CDR3 is TGTGCCAGCAGCAGCCAGGGGGGGTGGCAAGAGACCCAGTACTTC.

This clonotype has a handful of counts. This chain connects TRBV20-1 to TRBJ2-1, with TRBD2 matching 8 bases. The trim removed 5 bases at V and 3 bases at J, leaving 9 bases unmatched. The CDR3 covers 15 residues. Germline V lookup: CDR1 DFQATT, CDR2 SNEGSKA (reference sequence). Here the CDR3 reads CSALPGTRVYNEQFF. CDR3 bases: TGCAGTGCTCTCCCCGGGACTAGAGTCTACAATGAGCAGTTCTTC.

The V call is TRBV13, the J call TRBJ2-4; D ambiguous. The DNA matches TRBJ2-7 better at its end, which makes the J call doubtful. Germline V lookup: CDR1 PRHDT, CDR2 FYEKMQ (reference sequence). The CDR3 length is 14 residues. The CDR3 nucleotides read TGTGCCAGCAGCAATACCGGGCTCCCGTGCGAGCAGTACTTC. Translated, it gives CASSNTGLPCEQYF.

Comments on this clonotype: The junction shows a germline mismatch at one end, possibly a read error. The chain couples TRBV20-1 to TRBJ2-7, with D perhaps matching TRBD1 or TRBD2 (6 bases each). Germline V CDR1 and CDR2: DFQATT, SNEGSKA (reference sequence). The CDR3 loop spans 14 amino acids. CDR3 sequence: CSAIGGGLSYEQYF. The CDR3 nucleotides read TGCAGTGCTATAGGGGGAGGTTTGTCCTACGAGCAATACTTC.

The chain links TRBV14 to TRBJ2-1; D remains unclear. This CDR3 is 13 amino acids long. The V end lost 0 bases, the J end lost 2 bases, and 2 bases lay between the germline ends. Germline V lookup: CDR1 SGHDN, CDR2 FVKESK. Here the CDR3 reads CASSQDTYNEQFF. The DNA of the CDR3 is TGTGCCAGCAGCCAAGACACCTACAATGAGCAGTTCTTC. Variable domain in full (rest from reference TRBV14 and TRBJ2-1): EAGVTQFPSHSVIEKGQTVTLRCDPISGHDNLYWYRRVMGKEIKFLLHFVKESKQDESGMPNNRFLAERTGGTYSTLKVQPAELEDSGVYFCASSQDTYNEQFFGPGTRLTVL.

This clonotype has more than one count but fewer than ten. The V and J genes are TRBV29-1 and TRBJ2-7, with D tentatively TRBD1 or TRBD2 (7 bases each). The length of the CDR3 is 13 residues. V was clipped by 4 bases and J by 7 bases, with 17 bases between them. The germline V gene encodes CDR1 SQVTM and CDR2 ANQGSEA. The chain's CDR3 is CSVGGRGLEEQYF. In nucleotides, the CDR3 is TGCAGCGTTGGGGGGAGGGGGCTCGAAGAGCAGTACTTC.

The V call is TRBV7-2, the J call TRBJ1-1; D is unclear. V lost 0 bases, J lost 1 base, and 9 bases lay in between. From germline, CDR1 is SGHTA and CDR2 FQGNSA. The CDR3 totals 15 residues. CDR3 nucleotide sequence: TGTGCCAGCAGCTTAGCCCTAGACTGGAACACTGAAGCTTTCTTT. Translation gives CASSLALDWNTEAFF.

This clonotype has only one observation. The V gene is TRBV12-3 or TRBV12-4, the J gene TRBJ2-2, with 10 nucleotides matching TRBD2. V trimming: 6 bases; J trimming: 5 bases; junction bases outside the gene matches: 6. The CDR3 is 15 amino acids. CDR3 sequence (DNA): TGTGCCAGCAGACCTCTAGCGGGAGTAACCGGGGAGCTGTTTTTT. As protein: CASRPLAGVTGELFF.

The CDR3: CASSPGHISNQPQHF. CDR3 sequence (DNA): TGTGCCAGCAGCCCCGGACACATTAGCAATCAGCCCCAGCATTTT. V usage is TRBV6-2 or TRBV6-3 and J usage is TRBJ1-5; D perhaps matches TRBD1 (5 bases). The CDR3 spans 15 residues. Per germline, CDR1 MNHEY and CDR2 SVGEGT. The ends were cut back, 6 bases at V and 0 bases at J, with 12 bases in the middle.

V is TRBV3-1 and J is TRBJ2-3; 10 bases agree with TRBD2. Germline loops: CDR1 LGHDT, CDR2 YNNKEL (reference sequence). V shed 5 bases, J shed 6 bases, and the junction held 5 bases outside the gene matches. The CDR3 sequence is 14 residues long. CDR3 DNA sequence: TGTGCCAGCAGCAATAGCGGGAGGTGGGATACGCAGTATTTT. Amino acid sequence: CASSNSGRWDTQYF.

The rearrangement joins TRBV20-1 to TRBJ2-7; D perhaps matches TRBD1 (5 bases). The CDR3 length is 12 residues. The germline gives CDR1 DFQATT, CDR2 SNEGSKA (reference sequence). V lost 5 bases and J 3 bases, leaving 11 bases between the germline ends. CDR3 nucleotides: TGCAGTGCTTTCGACAGCCTCTACGAGCAGTACTTC. This encodes CSAFDSLYEQYF.

This clonotype was observed a few times. V gene TRBV10-3 combines with J gene TRBJ2-2, with D tentatively TRBD1 (6 bases). Germline CDR1 is ENHRY and CDR2 is SYGVKD. V lost 6 bases to trimming and J lost 0 bases, with 11 bases between them. The CDR3 length is 15 residues. The CDR3 DNA reads TGTGCCATCAGCAGGGGTCGAACGAACACCGGGGAGCTGTTTTTT. As protein: CAISRGRTNTGELFF.

The chain links TRBV10-3 to TRBJ2-1, with a weak D call TRBD2 (5 bases). V was pared by 10 bases and J by 5 bases, with 15 bases between. This CDR3 has 13 amino acids. Germline CDR1 ENHRY, CDR2 SYGVKD. The CDR3: CANRGDGNNEQFF. Written as DNA, the CDR3 is TGTGCCAACCGGGGAGATGGGAACAATGAGCAGTTCTTC.

This clonotype was detected only once. The rearrangement uses TRBV6-4 and TRBJ1-1; D gene ambiguous. The CDR3 is made up of 17 amino acids. The germline gives CDR1 MRHNA, CDR2 SNTAGT. V gave up 0 bases and J gave up 3 bases, with 17 bases separating them. This CDR3 is CASSDSAGGSKDTEAFF. The CDR3 coding sequence is TGTGCCAGCAGTGACTCGGCAGGAGGCTCAAAAGACACTGAAGCTTTCTTT.

The rearrangement links TRBV28 to TRBJ2-5; 12 bases are shared with TRBD2. Looked up from germline, CDR1 is MDHEN and CDR2 is SYDVKM. V shed 5 bases and J 2 bases; nucleotides not matched to a gene: 6. The CDR3 contains 16 residues. The DNA of the CDR3 is TGTGCCAGCAGTCCCCCGGGACTAGCGGGTCAAGAGACCCAGTACTTC. This translates into CASSPPGLAGQETQYF.

V usage is TRBV7-6 and J usage is TRBJ2-5; TRBD2 matches 10 bases. There are 16 residues in the CDR3. CDR1 SGHVS and CDR2 FNYEAQ come from the germline V gene. With V trimmed by 2 bases and J by 5 bases, 8 bases remained unmatched. The DNA for the CDR3 is TGTGCCAGCAGCTTACCAATAGCGGGAGGTGGGGAGACCCAGTACTTC. Translated: CASSLPIAGGGETQYF.

V and J are TRBV27 and TRBJ1-6; D not resolved. The germline V gene has CDR1 MNHEY and CDR2 SMNVEV (reference sequence). The CDR3 length is 16 residues. Trimming shortened V by 5 bases and J by 11 bases, and 22 bases separated the two germline ends. CDR3 amino acids: CASSRRREISPTPLHF. CDR3 DNA sequence: TGTGCCAGCAGTAGACGGAGGGAGATCTCCCCCACACCCCTCCACTTT.

The chain has TRBV6-2 or TRBV6-3 and TRBJ2-4; D is perhaps TRBD1 (5 bases). Matching the DNA end better, TRBJ2-7 makes the J call doubtful. Per the germline V gene, CDR1 is MNHEY and CDR2 is SVGEGT. The CDR3 has 15 amino acids. The CDR3 loop reads CASSVQGIVSYEQYF. CDR3 coding DNA: TGTGCCAGCAGTGTCCAGGGAATAGTCTCCTACGAGCAGTACTTC.